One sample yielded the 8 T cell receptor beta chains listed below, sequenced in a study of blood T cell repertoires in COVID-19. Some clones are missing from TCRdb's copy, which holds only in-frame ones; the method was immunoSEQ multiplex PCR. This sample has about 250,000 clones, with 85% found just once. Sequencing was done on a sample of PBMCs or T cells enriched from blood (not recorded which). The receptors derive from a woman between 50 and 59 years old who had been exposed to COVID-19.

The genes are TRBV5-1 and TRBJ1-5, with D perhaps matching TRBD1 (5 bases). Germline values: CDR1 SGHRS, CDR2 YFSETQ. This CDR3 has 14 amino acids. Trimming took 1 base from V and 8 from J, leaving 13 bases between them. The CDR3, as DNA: TGCGCCAGCAGCTTGTTCGGAGGGGATGAGCCCCAGCATTTT. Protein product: CASSLFGGDEPQHF.

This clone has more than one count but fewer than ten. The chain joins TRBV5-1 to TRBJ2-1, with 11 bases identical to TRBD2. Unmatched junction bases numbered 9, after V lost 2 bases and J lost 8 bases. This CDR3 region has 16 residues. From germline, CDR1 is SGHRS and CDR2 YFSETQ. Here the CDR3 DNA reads TGCGCCAGCAGCTTCGAATCGACTAGCGGGGCGGATGAGCAGTTCTTC. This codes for CASSFESTSGADEQFF. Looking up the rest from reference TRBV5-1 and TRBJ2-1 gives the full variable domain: KAGVTQTPRYLIKTRGQQVTLSCSPISGHRSVSWYQQTPGQGLQFLFEYFSETQRNKGNFPGRFSGRQFSNSRSEMNVSTLELGDSALYLCASSFESTSGADEQFFGPGTRLTVL.

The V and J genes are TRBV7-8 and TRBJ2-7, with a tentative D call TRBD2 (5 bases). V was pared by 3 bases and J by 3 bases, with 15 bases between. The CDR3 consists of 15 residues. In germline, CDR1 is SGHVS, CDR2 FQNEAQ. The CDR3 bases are TGTGCCAGCAGCTTTGTAAGCGGAGACGACTACGAGCAGTACTTC. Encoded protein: CASSFVSGDDYEQYF.

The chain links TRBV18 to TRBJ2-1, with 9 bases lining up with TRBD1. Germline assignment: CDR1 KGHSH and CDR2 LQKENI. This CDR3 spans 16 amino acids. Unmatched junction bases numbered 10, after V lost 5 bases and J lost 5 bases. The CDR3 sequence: CASSISGTGTNNEQFF. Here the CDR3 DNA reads TGTGCCAGCTCAATCTCCGGGACAGGGACGAACAATGAGCAGTTCTTC. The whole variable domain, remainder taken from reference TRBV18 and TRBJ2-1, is NAGVMQNPRHLVRRRGQEARLRCSPMKGHSHVYWYRQLPEEGLKFMVYLQKENIIDESGMPKERFSAEFPKEGPSILRIQQVVRGDSAAYFCASSISGTGTNNEQFFGPGTRLTVL.

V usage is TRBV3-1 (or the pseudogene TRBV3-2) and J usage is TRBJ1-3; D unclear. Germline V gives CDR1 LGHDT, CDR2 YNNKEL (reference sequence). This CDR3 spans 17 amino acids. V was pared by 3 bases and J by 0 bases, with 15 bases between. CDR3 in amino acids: CASSQGLSALSGNTIYF. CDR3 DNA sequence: TGTGCCAGCAGCCAGGGCCTGTCTGCCCTCTCTGGAAACACCATATATTTT.

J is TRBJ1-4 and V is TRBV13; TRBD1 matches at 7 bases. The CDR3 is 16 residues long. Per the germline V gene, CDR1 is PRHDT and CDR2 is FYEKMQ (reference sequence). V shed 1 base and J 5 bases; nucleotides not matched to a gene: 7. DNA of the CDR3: TGTGCCAGCAGCTTAGCCGCGGGGACAGTAAATGAAAAACTGTTTTTT. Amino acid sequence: CASSLAAGTVNEKLFF.

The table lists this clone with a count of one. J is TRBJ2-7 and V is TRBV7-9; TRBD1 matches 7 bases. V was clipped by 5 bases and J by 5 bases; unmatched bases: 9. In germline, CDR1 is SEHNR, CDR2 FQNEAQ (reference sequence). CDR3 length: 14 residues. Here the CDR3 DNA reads TGTGCCAGCAGCCATACCGGGACAGCAAACGAGCAGTACTTC. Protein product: CASSHTGTANEQYF.

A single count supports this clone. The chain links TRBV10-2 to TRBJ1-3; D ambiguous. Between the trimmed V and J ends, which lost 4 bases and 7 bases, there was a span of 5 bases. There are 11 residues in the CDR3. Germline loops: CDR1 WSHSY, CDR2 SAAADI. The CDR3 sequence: CASSGMNTIYF. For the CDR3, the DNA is TGCGCCAGCAGTGGTATGAACACCATATATTTT.